These 8 T cell receptor beta chains were all obtained from the same sample, sequenced in a study of blood T cell repertoires in COVID-19. Using immunoSEQ multiplex PCR, the repertoire was profiled, and TCRdb retains in-frame clones only, with some absent. Of around 310,000 clones in the sample, around 90% are singletons; the top ten hold around 0.98%. Sequencing was done on a sample of peripheral blood. These receptors were taken from a woman aged 40 to 50 with COVID-19, enrolled during active disease.

The V gene is TRBV28, the J gene TRBJ2-2; a possible D gene is TRBD1 (6 bases). The CDR3 runs to 13 residues. Germline CDR1 MDHEN, CDR2 SYDVKM. Trimming left V 6 bases short and J 4 bases short, with 9 bases between. CDR3 sequence reads: CASRHRVTGELFF. The CDR3 DNA reads as TGTGCCAGCAGACACAGGGTCACCGGGGAGCTGTTTTTT.

The chain links TRBV7-3 to TRBJ1-1; D is possibly TRBD1 (5 bases). The CDR3 spans 14 residues. Germline CDR1 and CDR2: SGHTA and FQGTGA. V was shortened by 2 bases and J by 1 base, with 8 bases between the two germline ends. The CDR3, as DNA: TGTGCCAGCAGCTTAGGGGCGGCGAACACTGAAGCTTTCTTT. As protein: CASSLGAANTEAFF.

The chain links TRBV2 to TRBJ1-2, with a weak D call TRBD1 (6 bases). The CDR3 is 12 amino acids. Trimming pared 6 bases from V and 7 bases from J, leaving 12 bases between. Looked up from germline, CDR1 is SNHLY and CDR2 is FYNNEI. The CDR3 reads CASSGTGSGYTF. For the CDR3, the DNA is TGTGCCAGCAGCGGAACAGGGAGTGGCTACACCTTC.

The gene calls are TRBV6-4 and TRBJ2-7, with 10 bases identical to TRBD2. CDR1 is MRHNA, CDR2 SNTAGT, per germline. CDR3 length equals 15 residues. The junction had 9 bases not matched to a gene; V was cut back by 6 bases and J by 4 bases. CDR3 sequence reads: CASRETSGRGYEQYF. The CDR3 region has the DNA TGTGCCAGCAGGGAGACTAGCGGGCGGGGATACGAGCAGTACTTC.

This sequence joins TRBV9 and TRBJ1-5, with no clear D. Germline V gene data show CDR1 as SGDLS and CDR2 as YYNGEE. This CDR3 has 14 residues. Trimming took 0 bases from V and 9 from J, leaving 13 bases between them. DNA of the CDR3: TGTGCCAGCAGCGTAGCTGCGGCGATGGGGCCCCAGCATTTT. Residues: CASSVAAAMGPQHF.

This clone was seen a handful of times. This chain uses TRBV18 with TRBJ1-3; TRBD1 agrees at 10 bases. CDR3 size: 17 residues. The trim removed 3 bases at V and 0 bases at J, leaving 5 bases unmatched. Germline CDR1 KGHSH, CDR2 LQKENI. Here the CDR3 reads CASSPGTGAISGNTIYF. The CDR3 DNA is TGTGCCAGCTCACCTGGGACAGGGGCCATCTCTGGAAACACCATATATTTT.

The chain is built from TRBV4-1 and TRBJ2-5; the match to TRBD2 covers 7 bases. CDR3 length: 15 amino acids. Germline V gene sequence: CDR1 MGHRA, CDR2 YSYEKL. The trim removed 3 bases at V and 11 bases at J, leaving 15 bases unmatched. CDR3 amino acids: CASSQRETSRSRQYF. The DNA of the CDR3 is TGCGCCAGCAGCCAGCGGGAGACTAGTCGATCGAGACAGTACTTC.

The genes are TRBV7-9 and TRBJ2-7; 9 positions agree with TRBD1. CDR1 is SEHNR, CDR2 FQNEAQ, per germline (reference sequence). The CDR3 has 13 amino acids. V was pared by 7 bases and J by 3 bases, with 4 bases of the junction left unmatched. The CDR3 sequence: CASTATGGYEQYF. DNA for the CDR3: TGTGCCAGCACCGCGACAGGGGGCTACGAGCAGTACTTC.